The clone carrying this TCR beta chain was seen only a few times. Its specificity is not known. The sample originates from a study of shared clonotypes between healthy human individuals. Across the whole study: Donor ages ranged 18 to 49 years: a couple of women, a few men. Study observations and caveats: Memory subsets generally showed lower estimated richness than naive subsets. When compared with the clonotypes that were shared by all four sorted-subset donors, the non-shared clonotypes turned out to have lower generation probabilities. Sampling involved blood alone; tissue repertoires likely differ.

Assay used: immunoSEQ multiplex PCR; TCRdb lists only in-frame clones, some missing. The sample includes over a million clones, approximately 78% seen only once; the top ten take about 0.52%. There are 14 residues in the CDR3. The source material was memory CD4+ T cells from PBMCs. Subset defined: CD45RA-negative fraction. J is TRBJ2-7 and V is TRBV21-1. TRBV21-1 is reported as a pseudogene. This receptor was taken from a man between 18 and 29 years old in good health. Some clones in this sample may be carry-over from other donors' samples. CDR3 sequence: CASSKVRSDYEQYF. CDR3 DNA: TGTGCCAGCAGCAAAGTTCGGTCAGACTACGAGCAGTACTTC.